This TCR beta chain was obtained from a study of cytomegalovirus exposure and HLA in healthy donors. CDR3 length: 14 amino acids. The germline V gene has CDR1 LNHNV and CDR2 YYDKDF (reference sequence). With V trimmed by 2 bases and J by 4 bases, 3 bases remained unmatched. In the PCR, 60 Vbeta and 13 Jbeta primers were used. The table came from immunoSEQ multiplex PCR; TCRdb's copy has only in-frame clones and leaves some out. In all, the sample yields about 200,000 clones. The sequenced material came from PBMCs. The receptor was isolated from a boy between 5 and 17 years old in good health and CMV-seronegative. The V call is TRBV15, the J call TRBJ1-1; TRBD1 agrees at 8 bases. DNA of the CDR3: TGTGCCACCAGCAGACACAGGGGGGGCACTGAAGCTTTCTTT. This translates into CATSRHRGGTEAFF.